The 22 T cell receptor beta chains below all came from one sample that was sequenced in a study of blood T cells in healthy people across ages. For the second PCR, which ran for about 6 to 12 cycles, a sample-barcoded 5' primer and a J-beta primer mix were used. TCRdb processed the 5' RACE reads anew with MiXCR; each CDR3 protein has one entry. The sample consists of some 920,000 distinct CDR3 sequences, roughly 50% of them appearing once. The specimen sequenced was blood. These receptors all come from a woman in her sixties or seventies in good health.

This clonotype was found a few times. This chain's CDR3 is CASSIGGTGAGTQYF. CDR3 bases: TGTGCCAGCAGTATAGGAGGGACAGGTGCAGGCACGCAGTATTTT. The V gene is TRBV27, the J gene TRBJ2-3; 8 nucleotides line up with TRBD1. Germline-derived CDR1 and CDR2 are MNHEY and SMNVEV (reference sequence). V lost 5 bases, J lost 9 bases, and 13 bases stayed unmatched. The length of the CDR3 is 15 residues.

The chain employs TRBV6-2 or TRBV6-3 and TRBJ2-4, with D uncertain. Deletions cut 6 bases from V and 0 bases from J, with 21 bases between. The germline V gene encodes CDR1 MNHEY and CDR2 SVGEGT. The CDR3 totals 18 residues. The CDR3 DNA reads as TGTGCCAGCAGCCTAACGTACAGCGCTTCCCTAGCCAAAAACATTCAGTACTTC. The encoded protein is CASSLTYSASLAKNIQYF.

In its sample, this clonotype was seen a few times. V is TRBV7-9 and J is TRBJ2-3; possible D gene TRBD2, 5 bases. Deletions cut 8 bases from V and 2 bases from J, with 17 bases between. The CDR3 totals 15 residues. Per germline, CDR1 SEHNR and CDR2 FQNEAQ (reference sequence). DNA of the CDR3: TGTGCCAGCTTGGCCTGGCGGGCAAACACAGATACGCAGTATTTT. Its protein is CASLAWRANTDTQYF.

Here the CDR3 DNA reads TGTGCCCCGGGGGGGATGGACTACGAGCAGTACTTC. Residues: CAPGGMDYEQYF. The rearrangement uses TRBV10-3 and TRBJ2-7, with 8 bases matching TRBD2. Trimming cost V 11 bases and J 3 bases; bases outside gene matches: 6. The CDR3 consists of 12 residues. CDR1 and CDR2 from the germline V gene are ENHRY and SYGVKD.

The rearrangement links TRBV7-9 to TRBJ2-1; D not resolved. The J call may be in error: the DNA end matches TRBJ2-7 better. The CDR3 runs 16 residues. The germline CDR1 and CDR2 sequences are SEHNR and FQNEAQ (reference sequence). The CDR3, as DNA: TGTGCCAGCAGCTTCCGCTCCAGCAACTCCTACAATGAGCAGTACTTC. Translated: CASSFRSSNSYNEQYF.

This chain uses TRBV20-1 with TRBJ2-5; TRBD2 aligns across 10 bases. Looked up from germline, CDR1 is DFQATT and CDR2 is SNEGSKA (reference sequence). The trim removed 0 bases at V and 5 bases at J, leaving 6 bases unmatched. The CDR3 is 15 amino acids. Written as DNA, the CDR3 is TGCAGTGCTAGAGATGCAGCGGGAGGGCTGGAGACCCAGTACTTC. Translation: CSARDAAGGLETQYF.

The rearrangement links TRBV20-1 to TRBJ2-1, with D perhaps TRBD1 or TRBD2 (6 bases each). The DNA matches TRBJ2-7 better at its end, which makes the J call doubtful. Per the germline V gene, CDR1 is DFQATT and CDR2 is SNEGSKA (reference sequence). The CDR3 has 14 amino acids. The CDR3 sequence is CSAAAGQSYNEQYF. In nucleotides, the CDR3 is TGCAGTGCTGCCGCGGGACAATCCTACAATGAGCAGTACTTC.

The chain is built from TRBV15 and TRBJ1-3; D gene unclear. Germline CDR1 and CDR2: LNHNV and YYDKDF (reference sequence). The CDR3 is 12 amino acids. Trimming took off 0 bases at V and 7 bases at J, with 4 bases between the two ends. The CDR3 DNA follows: TGTGCCACCAGCAGAGAGGGCAACACCATATATTTT. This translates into CATSREGNTIYF.

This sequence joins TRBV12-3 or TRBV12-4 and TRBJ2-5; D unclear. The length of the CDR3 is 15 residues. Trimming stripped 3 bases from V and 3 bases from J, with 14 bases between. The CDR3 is CASSFRAAKEETQYF. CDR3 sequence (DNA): TGTGCCAGCAGTTTTCGGGCAGCCAAAGAAGAGACCCAGTACTTC.

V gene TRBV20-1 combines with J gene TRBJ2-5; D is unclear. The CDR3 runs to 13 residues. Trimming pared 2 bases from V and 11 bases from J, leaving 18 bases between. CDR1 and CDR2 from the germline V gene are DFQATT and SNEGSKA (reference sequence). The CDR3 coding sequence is TGCAGTGCTAGACCTTACTACTTGCGAGAGCAGTACTTC. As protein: CSARPYYLREQYF.

CDR3 loop: CASSQDFQGRGYTF. As DNA, the CDR3 is TGCGCCAGCAGCCAAGATTTCCAGGGTAGGGGCTACACCTTC. The V gene is TRBV4-3, the J gene TRBJ1-2; a weak D match, TRBD1 (5 bases). The CDR3 sequence is 14 residues long. Trimming removed 0 bases at V and 8 bases at J, with 13 bases between. CDR1 is LGHNA and CDR2 is YSLEER in the germline V gene.

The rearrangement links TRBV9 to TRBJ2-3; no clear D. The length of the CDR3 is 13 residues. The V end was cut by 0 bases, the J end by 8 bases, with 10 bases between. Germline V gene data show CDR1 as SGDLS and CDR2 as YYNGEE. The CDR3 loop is CASSVADLATQYF. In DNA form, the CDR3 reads TGTGCCAGCAGCGTAGCGGACCTCGCTACGCAGTATTTT.

The CDR3 nucleotides read TGTGCCAGCTCACCACCCCTGCAAGGCACAGATACGCAGTATTTT. It specifies CASSPPLQGTDTQYF. The chain combines TRBV18 with TRBJ2-3; D unclear. The germline CDR1 and CDR2 sequences are KGHSH and LQKENI. The V gene lost 0 bases and the J gene lost 1 base, with 8 bases spanning the gap. This CDR3 is built from 15 residues.

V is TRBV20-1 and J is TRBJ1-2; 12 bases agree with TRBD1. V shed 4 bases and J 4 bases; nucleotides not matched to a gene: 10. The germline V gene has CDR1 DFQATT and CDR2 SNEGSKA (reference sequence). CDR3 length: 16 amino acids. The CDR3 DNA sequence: TGCAGTGCTATCGGGACAGGGGGCTCCCATACCTATGGCTACACCTTC. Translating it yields CSAIGTGGSHTYGYTF.

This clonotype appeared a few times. The CDR3 DNA follows: TGTGCCAGCAACTCCAGACAGGGGGGTAGGGAGACCCAGTACTTC. The encoded protein is CASNSRQGGRETQYF. The V call is TRBV7-2, the J call TRBJ2-5; 9 nucleotides match TRBD1. The germline V gene encodes CDR1 SGHTA and CDR2 FQGNSA. The CDR3 is 15 amino acids. Unmatched junction bases numbered 11, after V lost 7 bases and J lost 5 bases.

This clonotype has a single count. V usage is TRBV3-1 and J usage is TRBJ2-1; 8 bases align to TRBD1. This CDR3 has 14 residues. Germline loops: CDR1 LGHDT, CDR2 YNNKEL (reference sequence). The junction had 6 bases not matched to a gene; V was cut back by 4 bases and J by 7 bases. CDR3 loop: CASSPPDRDNEQFF. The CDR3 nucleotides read TGTGCCAGCAGCCCCCCGGACAGGGATAATGAGCAGTTCTTC.

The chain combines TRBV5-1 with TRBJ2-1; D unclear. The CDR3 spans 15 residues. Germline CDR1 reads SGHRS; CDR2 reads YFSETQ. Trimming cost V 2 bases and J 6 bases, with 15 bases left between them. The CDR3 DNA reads TGCGCCAGCAGCTTCGTCTCCGGGCAGCCCAATGAGCAGTTCTTC. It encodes CASSFVSGQPNEQFF. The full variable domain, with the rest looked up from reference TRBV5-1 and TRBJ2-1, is KAGVTQTPRYLIKTRGQQVTLSCSPISGHRSVSWYQQTPGQGLQFLFEYFSETQRNKGNFPGRFSGRQFSNSRSEMNVSTLELGDSALYLCASSFVSGQPNEQFFGPGTRLTVL.

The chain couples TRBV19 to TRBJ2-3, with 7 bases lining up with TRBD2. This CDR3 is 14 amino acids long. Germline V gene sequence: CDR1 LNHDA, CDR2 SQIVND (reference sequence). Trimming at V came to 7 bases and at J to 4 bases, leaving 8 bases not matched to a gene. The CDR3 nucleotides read TGTGCCAGTAAGCTAGCGGCTAGCGCAGATACGCAGTATTTT. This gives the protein CASKLAASADTQYF.

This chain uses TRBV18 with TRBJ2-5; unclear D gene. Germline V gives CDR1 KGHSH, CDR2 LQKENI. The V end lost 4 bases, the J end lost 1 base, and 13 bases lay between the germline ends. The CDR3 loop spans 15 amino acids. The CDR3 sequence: CASSRTEAIQETQYF. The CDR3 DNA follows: TGTGCCAGCTCACGAACAGAGGCCATCCAAGAGACCCAGTACTTC.

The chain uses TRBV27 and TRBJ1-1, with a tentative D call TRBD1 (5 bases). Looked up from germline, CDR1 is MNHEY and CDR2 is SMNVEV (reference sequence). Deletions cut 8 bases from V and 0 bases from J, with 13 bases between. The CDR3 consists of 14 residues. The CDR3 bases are TGTGCCAGCCACCAGGGACGGCTGAACACTGAAGCTTTCTTT. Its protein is CASHQGRLNTEAFF.

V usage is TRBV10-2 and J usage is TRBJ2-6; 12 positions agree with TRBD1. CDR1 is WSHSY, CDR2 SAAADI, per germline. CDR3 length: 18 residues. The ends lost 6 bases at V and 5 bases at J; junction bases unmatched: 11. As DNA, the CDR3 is TGCGCCAGCAGGTCGGGACAGGGGGCAGGAGGTTGGGCCAACGTCCTGACTTTC. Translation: CASRSGQGAGGWANVLTF.

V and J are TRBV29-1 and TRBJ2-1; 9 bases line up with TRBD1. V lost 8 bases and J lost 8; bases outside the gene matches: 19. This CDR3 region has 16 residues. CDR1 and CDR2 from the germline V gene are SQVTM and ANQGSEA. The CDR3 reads CSSALSGTGYVHEQFF. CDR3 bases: TGCAGCAGCGCCCTCTCCGGGACAGGGTACGTGCATGAGCAGTTCTTC.